This entry describes one T cell receptor (beta chain). This clone's antigen is unknown. Per-nucleotide qualities are absent, and no much larger clonotype sits a single base away. The entry originates in a study of PD-1 blockade in classical Hodgkin lymphoma (dated by TCRdb to the early 2020s). Regarding the complete study: Nivolumab dosing was 3 mg/kg intravenously every 2 weeks, continuing until either disease progression or unacceptable toxicity. The study used CyTOF and TCR beta sequencing to define a peripheral blood immune signature of response to PD-1 blockade in classical Hodgkin lymphoma.

What the study reported, not specific to this receptor: Baseline diversity similar to that of newly diagnosed patients was observed in trial patients achieving complete response, whereas significantly lower diversity was observed in partial responders and progressors. The study covered only a single clinical trial cohort, and the causes of the repertoire differences, possibly disease activity or prior therapy, were still not defined. Patients starting nivolumab less than 1 year after ASCT had lower diversity and were excluded from later analyses to avoid confounding by immune reconstitution. A significant rise by C4D1 was seen in CD4+ but not CD8+ TCR diversity (p=0.0027 vs p=0.16), with the rise being most apparent in complete responders (p=0.02). Newly diagnosed patients were reported to have lower baseline TCR diversity than healthy donors, and relapsed/refractory patients were reported to have lower baseline TCR diversity still.

Genomic DNA was isolated using the Qiagen DNeasy kit from unsorted PBMCs as well as from negatively selected CD4+ and CD8+ fractions. Using primers that anneal to V and J segments, immunoSEQ multiplex PCR amplified the TCR beta CDR3 regions. A synthetic immune receptor repertoire was used to minimize amplification bias, and remaining bias was computationally removed after sequencing. In the source study's methods: Repertoire diversity was quantified as the Shannon entropy index using custom Python scripts. The unsorted, CD4+ and CD8+ repertoires were each analyzed separately, with the exception of combined analyses, where CD4+ and CD8+ sequences were merged in silico. A clone was considered expanded if an increase in frequency of at least 2-fold after treatment relative to C1D1 was found, and a pseudocount of 0.5 was applied to clones undetected at baseline. Singleton clones were defined as clones with 0 or 1 copy at C1D1, and non-singleton clones were defined as clones with 2 or more copies. By matching protein sequences in sorted samples from the same patient, clones expanded in unsorted samples were annotated as CD4+, CD8+ or unknown. Wilcoxon tests were applied to paired samples to test diversity changes from C1D1 to C4D1. TCRdb re-hosts the immuneACCESS table, in-frame sequences only. Its copies lack some clones; in the studies checked, an unresolved V gene accounts for under half of them, and the cause for the rest is not known. V and J calls and clone size are those listed in that table; D and trimming were worked out from the DNA. The sample profile shows around 100,000 clones; about 89% of them were found once. More than 6.5% of the sample belongs to the ten largest clones.

At the junction V is shortened by 0 bases and J by 2 bases, with 8 bases in between. From the germline V gene, CDR1 is SQVTM and CDR2 is ANQGSEA. The CDR3 contains 13 residues, cysteine and phenylalanine counted. Only CDR3 DNA is held: 39 bases, read in frame from base 1. The time point label for this specimen denotes: cycle 2 day 1 (C2D1) of nivolumab. Every trial patient had relapsed after autologous stem cell transplantation, and cohorts A, B and C differed in prior brentuximab vedotin exposure. A total of fewer than 65 patients with relapsed/refractory classical Hodgkin lymphoma made up the trial cohort, and each patient's best overall response was complete response, partial response or progressive disease. Single-agent nivolumab was administered to trial patients in the multi-cohort phase II CheckMate 205 trial. An independent review committee assessed best overall response by applying the 2007 International Working Group response criteria. PBMCs from the trial were collected at three points: immediately before nivolumab initiation (C1D1), and during therapy at cycle 2 day 1 and cycle 4 day 1. Peripheral blood was collected in 8 mL Vacutainer Cell Preparation Tubes, from which PBMCs were isolated by centrifugation and then cryopreserved.

This TCR was recovered from a human donor with classical Hodgkin lymphoma. The chain employs TRBV29-1 and TRBJ2-7; no confident D gene assignment can be made. The sequencing used peripheral blood mononuclear cells (PBMCs), collected before the second cycle of nivolumab. The DNA sequence is as follows: TGCAGCGTTGAAGACAGGTTTACCTACGAGCAGTACTTC. It encodes CSVEDRFTYEQYF.